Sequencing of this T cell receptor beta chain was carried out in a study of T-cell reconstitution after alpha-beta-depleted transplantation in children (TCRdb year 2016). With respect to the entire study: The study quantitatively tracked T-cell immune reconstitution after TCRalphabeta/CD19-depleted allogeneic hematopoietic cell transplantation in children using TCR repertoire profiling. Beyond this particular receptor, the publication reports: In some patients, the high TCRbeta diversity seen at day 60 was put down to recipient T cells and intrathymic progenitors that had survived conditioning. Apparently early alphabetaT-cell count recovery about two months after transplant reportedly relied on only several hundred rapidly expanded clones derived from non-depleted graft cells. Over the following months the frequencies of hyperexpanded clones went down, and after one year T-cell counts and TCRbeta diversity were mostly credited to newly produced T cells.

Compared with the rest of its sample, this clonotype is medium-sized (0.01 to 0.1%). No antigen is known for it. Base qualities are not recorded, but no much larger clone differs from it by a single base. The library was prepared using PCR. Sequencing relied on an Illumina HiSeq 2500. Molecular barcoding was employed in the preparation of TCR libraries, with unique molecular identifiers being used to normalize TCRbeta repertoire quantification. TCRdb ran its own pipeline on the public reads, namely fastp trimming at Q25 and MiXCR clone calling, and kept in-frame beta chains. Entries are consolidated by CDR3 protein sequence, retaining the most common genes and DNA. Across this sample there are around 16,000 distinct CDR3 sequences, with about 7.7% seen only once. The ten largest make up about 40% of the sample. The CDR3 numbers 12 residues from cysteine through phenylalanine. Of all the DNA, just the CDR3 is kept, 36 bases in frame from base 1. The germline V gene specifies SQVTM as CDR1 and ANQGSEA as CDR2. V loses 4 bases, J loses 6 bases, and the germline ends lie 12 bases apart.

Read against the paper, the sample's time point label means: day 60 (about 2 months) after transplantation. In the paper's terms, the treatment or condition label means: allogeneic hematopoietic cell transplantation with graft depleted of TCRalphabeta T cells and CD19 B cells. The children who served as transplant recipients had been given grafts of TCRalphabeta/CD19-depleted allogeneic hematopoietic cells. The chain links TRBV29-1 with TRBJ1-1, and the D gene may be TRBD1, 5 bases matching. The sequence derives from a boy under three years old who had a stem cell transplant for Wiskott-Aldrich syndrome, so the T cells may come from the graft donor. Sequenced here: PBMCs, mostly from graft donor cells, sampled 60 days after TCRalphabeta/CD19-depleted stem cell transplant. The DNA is TGCAGCGTTGGAGTGTGGGACGCTGAAGCTTTCTTT. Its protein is CSVGVWDAEAFF.